This T cell receptor (beta chain) was observed in a study of T cell changes during pregnancy in multiple sclerosis. Trimming took off 8 bases at V and 0 bases at J, with 17 bases between the two ends. CDR1 and CDR2 (germline): MDHEN, SYDVKM. The CDR3 runs 17 residues. Here immunoSEQ multiplex PCR was the method, and the copy in TCRdb shows in-frame clones only, minus some. This sample carries over 60,000 clones, approximately 92% of them seen once, and the ten largest clones take approximately 1%. This receptor was obtained from a female donor with multiple sclerosis, enrolled in a pregnancy study. The genes are TRBV28 and TRBJ2-6, with D possibly TRBD1 on 6 matching bases. Sequences were derived from peripheral blood, sampled in the first trimester of pregnancy. CDR3: CASGGRQPPSGANVLTF. The CDR3 region has the DNA TGTGCCAGCGGGGGCAGGCAGCCACCCTCTGGGGCCAACGTCCTGACTTTC.